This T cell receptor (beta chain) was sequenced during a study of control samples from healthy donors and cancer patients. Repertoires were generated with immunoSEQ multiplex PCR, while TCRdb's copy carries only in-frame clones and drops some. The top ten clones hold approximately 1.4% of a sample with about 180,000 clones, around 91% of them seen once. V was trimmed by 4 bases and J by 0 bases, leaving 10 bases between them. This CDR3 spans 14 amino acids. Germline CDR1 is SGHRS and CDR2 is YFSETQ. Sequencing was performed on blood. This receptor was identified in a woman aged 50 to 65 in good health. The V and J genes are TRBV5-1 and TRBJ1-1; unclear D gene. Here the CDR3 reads CASSPRVLNTEAFF. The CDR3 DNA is TGCGCCAGCAGCCCCCGGGTGCTGAACACTGAAGCTTTCTTT.